The rows below give T cell receptor beta chains drawn from one sample of a study of blood T cell repertoires in COVID-19. Sequenced by immunoSEQ multiplex PCR; TCRdb stores in-frame clones only, minus some. Of a few hundred thousand clones in the sample, more than 75% were seen once. Sequenced sample: peripheral blood. The receptors shown here come from a woman aged 45 to 65 who had recovered from COVID-19. Each CDR3 is given with its conserved first and last residue. D genes are given only for firm matches. Expanded clones get a size class; other rows say once, few or many, or leave the size out.

>TRBV5-5|TRBD2|TRBJ2-5|-
CASSPGVAGNQETQYF
TGTGCCAGCAGCCCCGGAGTAGCGGGGAACCAAGAGACCCAGTACTTC
>TRBV10-3|TRBD1|TRBJ1-2|-
CAIRPGQGTYGYTF
TGTGCCATCAGGCCGGGACAGGGAACCTATGGCTACACCTTC
>TRBV5-6|TRBD1|TRBJ1-1|-
CASSSDRGGYTEAFF
TGTGCCAGCAGCTCGGACAGGGGTGGGTACACTGAAGCTTTCTTT
>TRBV10-1|-|TRBJ2-5|-
CASSFDRTGETQYF
TGCGCCAGCAGTTTTGACAGAACGGGAGAGACCCAGTACTTC
>TRBV19|TRBD1|TRBJ1-5|few
CASSDGTGTGQPQHF
TGTGCCAGTAGTGATGGGACAGGGACAGGTCAGCCCCAGCATTTT
>TRBV24-1|-|TRBJ2-7|once
CATSTSRASYEQYF
TGTGCCACCTCGACTAGTAGGGCCTCCTACGAGCAGTACTTC
>TRBV6-5|-|TRBJ1-1|-
CASSYSGGVGTEAFF
TGTGCCAGCAGTTACTCAGGAGGGGTAGGGACTGAAGCTTTCTTT
>TRBV9|-|TRBJ2-3|-
CASSGTGYSTDTQYF
TGTGCCAGCAGCGGAACAGGGTACAGCACAGATACGCAGTATTTT
>TRBV5-6|-|TRBJ2-6|-
CASSFLVSGANVLTF
TGTGCCAGCAGCTTTCTCGTCTCTGGGGCCAACGTCCTGACTTTC
>TRBV5-5|TRBD1|TRBJ1-1|once
CASSGGTGRTEAFF
TGTGCCAGCAGCGGGGGGACAGGGCGCACTGAAGCTTTCTTT
>TRBV20-1|TRBD1|TRBJ1-4|-
CSASEDRGRVEKLFF
TGCAGTGCTAGTGAGGACAGGGGGCGAGTTGAAAAACTGTTTTTT
>TRBV27|-|TRBJ2-5|-
CASSLVPGQLEETQYF
TGTGCCAGCAGTTTGGTTCCCGGACAGTTGGAAGAGACCCAGTACTTC
>TRBV10-1|-|TRBJ1-6|few
CASGNTGRNNSPLHF
TGCGCCAGCGGGAACACAGGGAGAAATAATTCACCCCTCCACTTT
>TRBV3-1/TRBV3-2|-|TRBJ2-7|-
CASSLGSGTYEQYF
TGTGCCAGCAGCCTTGGAAGCGGCACCTACGAGCAGTACTTC
>TRBV5-4|TRBD1|TRBJ1-2|-
CASSTQTGAGYTF
TGTGCCAGCAGCACCCAGACAGGGGCTGGCTACACCTTC
>TRBV14|TRBD1|TRBJ1-2|-
CASSQGQPYGYTF
TGTGCCAGCAGCCAGGGACAGCCCTATGGCTACACCTTC
>TRBV5-5|TRBD1|TRBJ2-2|-
CASSLGQGRRTGELFF
TGTGCCAGCAGCTTAGGACAGGGGCGACGAACCGGGGAGCTGTTTTTT
>TRBV29-1|-|TRBJ1-2|-
CSVEKGAGYTF
TGCAGCGTTGAAAAAGGGGCTGGCTACACCTTC
>TRBV18|-|TRBJ1-1|-
CASSPIGGGAFF
TGTGCCAGCTCACCAATTGGCGGCGGGGCTTTCTTT
>TRBV19|-|TRBJ2-6|-
CASSIVGRVNPGANVLTF
TGTGCCAGTAGTATAGTCGGCAGGGTGAACCCTGGGGCCAACGTCCTGACTTTC
>TRBV28|-|TRBJ2-7|-
CASSWSISYEQYF
TGTGCCAGCAGCTGGAGTATCTCCTACGAGCAGTACTTC
>TRBV7-3|-|TRBJ2-7|few
CASSLDGRSSYEQYF
TGTGCCAGCAGCTTAGATGGGAGGAGCTCCTACGAGCAGTACTTC
>TRBV28|-|TRBJ1-5|-
CASRWRGKGTQHF
TGTGCCAGCAGATGGAGAGGAAAGGGGACCCAGCATTTT
>TRBV5-1|TRBD2|TRBJ2-3|-
CASSPRDIGLATQYF
TGCGCCAGCAGCCCCCGGGACATAGGACTAGCTACGCAGTATTTT
>TRBV6-5|-|TRBJ2-1|-
CASSPVSGNEQFF
TGTGCCAGCAGCCCCGTTTCGGGCAATGAGCAGTTCTTC